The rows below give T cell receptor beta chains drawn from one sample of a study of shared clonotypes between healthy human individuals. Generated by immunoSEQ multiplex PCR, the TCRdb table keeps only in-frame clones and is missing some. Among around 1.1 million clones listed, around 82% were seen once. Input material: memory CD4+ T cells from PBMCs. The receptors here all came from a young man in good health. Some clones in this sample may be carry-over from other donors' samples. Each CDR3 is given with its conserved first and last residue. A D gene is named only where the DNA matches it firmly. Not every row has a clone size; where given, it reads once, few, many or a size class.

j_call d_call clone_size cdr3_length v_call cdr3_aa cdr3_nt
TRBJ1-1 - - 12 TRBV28 CASSWDSLEAFF TGTGCCAGCAGTTGGGACTCTCTCGAAGCTTTCTTT
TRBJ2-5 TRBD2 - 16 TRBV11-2 CASSPRGAGGSETQYF TGTGCCAGCAGCCCTCGGGGAGCGGGAGGCTCTGAGACCCAGTACTTC
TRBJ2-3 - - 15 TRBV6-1 CASSGGTLGTDTQYF TGTGCCAGCAGTGGGGGGACCCTTGGGACAGATACGCAGTATTTT
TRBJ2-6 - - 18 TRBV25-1 CASSDRGTPISGANVLTF TGTGCCAGCAGTGACAGGGGCACACCGATCTCTGGGGCCAACGTCCTGACTTTC
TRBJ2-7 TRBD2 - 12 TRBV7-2 CASSSLAGGQYF TGTGCCAGCAGCTCCTTAGCGGGTGGGCAGTACTTC
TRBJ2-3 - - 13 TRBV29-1 CSVEGGITDTQYF TGCAGCGTTGAAGGGGGGATCACAGATACGCAGTATTTT
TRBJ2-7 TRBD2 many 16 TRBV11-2 CASSRIAGGPSYEQYF TGTGCCAGCAGCCGGATAGCGGGAGGGCCCTCCTACGAGCAGTACTTC
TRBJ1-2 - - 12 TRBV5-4 CASSLIDRGYTF TGTGCCAGCAGCTTGATTGATAGGGGCTACACCTTC
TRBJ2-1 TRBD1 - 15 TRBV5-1 CASSGQGAPYNEQFF TGCGCCAGCAGCGGTCAGGGGGCCCCCTACAATGAGCAGTTCTTC
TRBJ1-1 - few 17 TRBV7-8 CASSLDQGGITSIDAFF TGTGCCAGCAGCTTAGATCAGGGAGGGATAACATCCATCGATGCTTTCTTT
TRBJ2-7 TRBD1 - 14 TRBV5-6 CASSLEQGRGEQYF TGTGCCAGCAGCCTGGAACAGGGGCGCGGAGAGCAGTACTTC
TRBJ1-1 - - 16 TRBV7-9 CASSLSRQTVNTEAFF TGTGCCAGCAGCCTCAGCCGTCAGACGGTGAACACTGAAGCTTTCTTT
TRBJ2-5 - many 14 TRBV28 CASSLQGGKETQYF TGTGCCAGCAGTCTACAGGGAGGGAAAGAGACCCAGTACTTC
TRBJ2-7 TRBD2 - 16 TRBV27 CASQKRLAGGSYEQYF TGTGCCAGCCAAAAACGACTAGCGGGAGGATCCTACGAGCAGTACTTC
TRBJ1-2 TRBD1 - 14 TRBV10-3 CAISPGQGKEGYTF TGTGCCATCAGTCCGGGACAGGGGAAGGAAGGCTACACCTTC
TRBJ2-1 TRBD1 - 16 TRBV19 CASSISGQGWHSEQFF TGTGCCAGTAGTATCTCCGGACAGGGGTGGCATTCTGAGCAGTTCTTC
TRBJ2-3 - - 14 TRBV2 CASTAGLPTDTQYF TGTGCCAGCACCGCGGGACTCCCCACAGATACGCAGTATTTT
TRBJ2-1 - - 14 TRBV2 CATREQSSYNEQFF TGTGCCACCCGAGAACAGAGCTCCTACAATGAGCAGTTCTTC
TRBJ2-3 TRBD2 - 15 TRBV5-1 CASSPGTSEDRTQYF TGCGCCAGCAGTCCCGGGACTAGCGAGGATCGTACGCAGTATTTT
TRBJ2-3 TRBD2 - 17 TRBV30 CAWNPPGLADSTDTQYF TGTGCCTGGAATCCCCCGGGACTAGCGGATAGCACAGATACGCAGTATTTT
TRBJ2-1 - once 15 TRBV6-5 CASSYQVGSYNEQFF TGTGCCAGCAGTTACCAGGTGGGATCTTACAATGAGCAGTTCTTC
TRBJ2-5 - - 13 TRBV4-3 CASSLARGETQYF TGCGCCAGCAGCCTAGCGAGAGGAGAGACCCAGTACTTC
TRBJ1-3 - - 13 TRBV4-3 CASSLTVLNTIYF TGCGCCAGCAGCCTCACGGTTTTAAACACCATATATTTT
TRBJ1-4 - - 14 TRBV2 CASRRDLFEEKLFF TGTGCCTCCCGGCGGGATTTATTTGAGGAAAAACTGTTTTTT
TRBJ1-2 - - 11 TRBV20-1 CSAREDYGYTF TGCAGTGCTAGGGAGGACTATGGCTACACCTTC
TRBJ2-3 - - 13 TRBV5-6 CASSPGGTDTQYF TGTGCCAGCAGCCCCGGGGGCACAGATACGCAGTATTTT
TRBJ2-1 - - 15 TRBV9 CASSVGPPDYNEQFF TGTGCCAGCAGCGTAGGTCCACCCGACTACAATGAGCAGTTCTTC
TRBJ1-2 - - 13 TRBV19 CASSPQGGWGYTF TGTGCCAGTAGTCCACAGGGTGGTTGGGGCTACACCTTC
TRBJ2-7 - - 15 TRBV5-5 CASSLVYQETYEQYF TGTGCCAGCAGCTTGGTCTATCAGGAGACCTACGAGCAGTACTTC
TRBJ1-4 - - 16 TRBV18 CASSPGGSMATEKLFF TGTGCCAGCTCACCTGGGGGGAGTATGGCAACTGAAAAACTGTTTTTT
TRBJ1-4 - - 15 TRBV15 CATSRDQGPGEKLFF TGTGCCACCAGCAGAGATCAGGGGCCGGGGGAAAAACTGTTTTTT
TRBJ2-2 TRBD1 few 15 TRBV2 CASRKQQGYTGELFF TGTGCCAGCAGAAAGCAACAGGGGTACACCGGGGAGCTGTTTTTT
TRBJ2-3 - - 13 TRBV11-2 CASSPGATDTQYF TGTGCCAGCAGCCCAGGGGCGACAGATACGCAGTATTTT
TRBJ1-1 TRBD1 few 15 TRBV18 CASSPRGRSDTEAFF TGTGCCAGCTCACCAAGGGGGCGATCGGACACTGAAGCTTTCTTT
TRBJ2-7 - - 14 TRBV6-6 CASRSNRGPYEQYF TGTGCCAGCAGATCCAACCGGGGCCCCTACGAGCAGTACTTC
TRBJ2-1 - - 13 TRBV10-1 CASSESGYNEQFF TGCGCCAGCAGTGAGTCGGGGTACAATGAGCAGTTCTTC
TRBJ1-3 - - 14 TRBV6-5 CASSTGFGGNTIYF TGTGCCAGCAGCACAGGGTTCGGAGGAAACACCATATATTTT
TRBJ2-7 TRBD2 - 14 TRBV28 CASTLAGGFYEQYF TGTGCCAGCACCTTGGCGGGGGGGTTTTACGAGCAGTACTTC
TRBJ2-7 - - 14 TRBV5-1 CASSSLPSSYEQYF TGCGCCAGCAGCTCCCTACCGAGCTCCTACGAGCAGTACTTC